This T cell receptor (beta chain) was documented in a study of cytomegalovirus exposure and HLA in healthy donors. The PCR employed 60 Vbeta primers together with 13 Jbeta primers. Some clones are missing from TCRdb's copy, which holds only in-frame ones; the method was immunoSEQ multiplex PCR. The sample spans tens of thousands of clones; the ten largest clones claim over 3%. Deletions cut 5 bases from V and 0 bases from J, with 12 bases between. Germline CDR1 and CDR2: SGHTA and FQGNSA. This CDR3 has 15 residues. The TCR originated in a female donor in good health and CMV-seropositive. Source material: PBMCs. The chain has TRBV7-2 and TRBJ2-3; D is undetermined. CDR3 region: CASSPSSVSTDTQYF. Written as DNA, the CDR3 is TGTGCCAGCAGCCCCTCCTCGGTTAGCACAGATACGCAGTATTTT. Together with reference TRBV7-2 and TRBJ2-3, the CDR3 gives the full variable domain: GAGVSQSPSNKVTEKGKDVELRCDPISGHTALYWYRQSLGQGLEFLIYFQGNSAPDKSGLPSDRFSAERTGGSVSTLTIQRTQQEDSAVYLCASSPSSVSTDTQYFGPGTRLTVL.